This T cell receptor (beta chain) comes out of a study of T cell changes during pregnancy in multiple sclerosis. Germline CDR1 SGHRS, CDR2 YFSETQ. The junction had 13 bases not matched to a gene; V was cut back by 0 bases and J by 4 bases. The CDR3 spans 18 residues. Libraries were prepared by immunoSEQ multiplex PCR; TCRdb keeps only in-frame clonotypes and omits some of them. The sample holds about 99,000 clones, about 90% seen once. The TCR originated in a female donor with multiple sclerosis, enrolled in a pregnancy study. The input for sequencing was peripheral blood, taken after pregnancy. The chain combines TRBV5-1 with TRBJ2-5; 9 bases agree with TRBD2. The DNA for the CDR3 is TGCGCCAGCAGCTTGGCCCGACTAGCGGACAGTGTGGGAGAGACCCAGTACTTC. Translating gives CASSLARLADSVGETQYF.